This T cell receptor (beta chain) was sequenced for a study of blood T cell repertoires in COVID-19. This clone has just one count. The data were produced by immunoSEQ multiplex PCR, yet TCRdb's version contains in-frame clones alone and is incomplete. The top ten clones hold roughly 8% of a sample with some 77,000 clones, around 88% of them seen once. The V end lost 6 bases, the J end lost 6 bases, and 8 bases lay between the germline ends. Germline-derived CDR1 and CDR2 are KGHDR and SFDVKD. The CDR3 covers 12 residues. The chain links TRBV24-1 to TRBJ2-1; maybe TRBD2 (6 bases). The TCR sequence derives from a man younger than 40 with acute or convalescent COVID-19. The material sequenced was peripheral blood. This CDR3 reads CATSKTSNEQFF. For the CDR3, the DNA is TGTGCCACCAGTAAGACTAGCAATGAGCAGTTCTTC.